The clone carrying this T cell receptor (beta chain) has a count of ten or more. This sample is part of a study of CD8+CD57+ T cells in acquired aplastic anemia. Study-wide context: Sorted CD4+ and CD8+ cell DNA averaged approximately 3.4 ug.

Germline lookup yields CDR1 SGHTS and CDR2 YDEGEE. The CDR3 is made up of 14 amino acids. Trimming took 4 bases from V and 2 from J, leaving 11 bases between them. The template for TCR beta VDJ and CDR3 sequence profiling was genomic DNA. TCRdb re-analysed the reads in MiXCR, keeping a single row per CDR3 protein. Among 400,000 to 500,000 distinct CDR3 sequences listed, 65% to 75% were seen once. Sequenced material: sorted CD4+, CD8+, or CD8+CD57+ T cells (not recorded which) from PBMCs. The rearrangement links TRBV5-8 to TRBJ2-3; the D is unclear. The TCR originated in a human donor in good health, serving as a control. CDR3 residues: CASSRAHPTDTQYF. CDR3 bases: TGTGCCAGCAGCCGGGCCCACCCCACAGATACGCAGTATTTT.